The present T cell receptor beta chain was sequenced within a study of beta chain features in type 1 diabetes (dated by TCRdb to the late 2010s). Notes on the research overall: No differences in mean age, gender distribution, total cell number or subset yield were found between patients and healthy donors. A total of 90 million to 130 million sorted cells were examined across all samples, and a strong correlation was observed between cell number per subset and RNA yield. The study compared TCRB repertoires of sorted circulating CD4+ T cell subsets between recently diagnosed type 1 diabetes patients and matched healthy donors. Regulatory and stem cell-like memory subsets were obtained from only 8 patients and about eight healthy donors, while naive and central memory subsets were obtained from all 30 or so donors.

The CDR3, cysteine through phenylalanine, is 14 amino acids long. The sequence is cut down to CDR3 DNA, 42 bases in frame from base 1. The germline V gene (reference sequence) sets CDR1 to LNHDA and CDR2 to SQIVND. V loses 4 bases at its end and J loses 1 base; junction bases beyond the gene matches: 4. General conclusions and limits of the study: Patients with type 1 diabetes made fewer insertions and deleted more nucleotides at VDJ recombination sites, implying thymic rearrangement abnormalities. Naive, central memory and regulatory TCRB repertoires appeared more similar among patients than among healthy donors. Because small numbers of individuals were included in the HLA sub-analyses, any influence of HLA type on TCRB rearrangement was left unresolved. Because cDNA rather than genomic DNA was sequenced, highly expressing activated cells could have been over-represented, although no difference in activation and CD3 levels was found between groups. Type 1 diabetes patients showed a moderate but significant shortening of TCRB CDR3 length in all four CD4+ subsets. PCR may preferentially amplify shorter templates, but because patient and control samples were amplified and corrected together, any resulting skew would affect both groups equally.

About this clone: Its antigen specificity is not known. Qualities for individual bases were not recorded, and no much larger clone is one base off.

From each donor, a single peripheral blood sample of 100 to 150 mL on average was drawn into heparinised tubes. Using a panel that included CD45RO, CCR7, CD25, CD127, CD95 and CD27, naive, central memory, regulatory and stem cell-like memory CD4+ T cells were sorted on a BD FACSAria II. Every sorted population had a purity above 95%. Right away, PBMCs were isolated by Lymphoprep density gradient centrifugation and were stained directly, with no culture step. To minimize batch effects, samples were stained and sorted in pairs, one healthy donor with one patient per experiment. All of the isolated RNA was reverse transcribed with the High Capacity cDNA Reverse Transcription Kit, so expressed TCRB transcripts were sequenced. Deep immunoSEQ sequencing was applied to naive, central memory and regulatory T cell samples, giving an average of about 3.6 million total reads per sample. Sorted cells were lysed in RLT buffer and RNA was extracted with DNase-treated RNeasy Micro or Mini kits, depending on cell number. Each cell subset was processed separately to prevent cross-contamination, with patient and healthy donor samples processed together. TCRB sequences were amplified from cDNA with the immunoSEQ multiplex PCR, producing 87-bp fragments spanning the CDR3 region. The amplicons were sequenced using the Illumina HiSeq platform. From the authors' description of their analysis: PCR bias was corrected computationally using synthetic template baselines, and reads within Hamming distance 2 were collapsed, with unmergeable singletons discarded. Reads were aligned to IMGT to assign V, D and J genes, CDR3 length, and insertions or deletions at six rearrangement sites. Within each subset, clonotype counts were normalized to sorted cell number, after which true diversity and Gini coefficients were computed with the tcR R package. The overlap coefficient, calculated on TCRB nucleotide sequences, was used to measure repertoire sharing. TCRdb's version of the immuneACCESS table is confined to in-frame rearrangements and falls short of the full clone set. An unresolved V gene accounts for under half of the shortfall where checked; the remainder is of unknown origin. For V, J and clone size, that table is used; D and trimming come from the DNA. This sample has 150,000 to 200,000 clones in its table, and about 9.8% of those were observed once. 2% to 3% of the sample is taken by the ten largest.

This TCR was sampled from a woman aged 18-29 years in good health. Material: central memory CD4+ T cells from blood. The chain couples TRBV19 to TRBJ2-7, with 7 central nucleotides matching TRBD2. Read as DNA, the sequence is TGTGCCAGTAGTAGGGCTAGCGGATCCTACGAGCAGTACTTC. Translated, this is CASSRASGSYEQYF.